This T cell receptor (beta chain) was profiled in a study of cytomegalovirus exposure and HLA in healthy donors. Study-wide context: The same platform used for the 650 to 700 first-cohort repertoires was also used for the approximately 120 validation repertoires, as a later analysis reported.

While the first cohort had some 700 subjects, the donors belonged to the separate validation cohort of about 110 subjects. Using immunoSEQ multiplex PCR, the repertoire was profiled, and TCRdb retains in-frame clones only, with some absent. The sample lists about 95,000 clones, less than 85% occurring once. About this clone: The antigen is unknown.

The CDR3 loop spans 16 amino acids. With 6 bases removed from V and 1 base from J, the gap between germline ends came to 15 bases. In germline, CDR1 is ENHRY, CDR2 SYGVKD. Study-wide points: Generally TCR sequences proved uncommon, though certain public TCRs appeared in numerous donors. Confirmation was obtained in vitro that a few CMV-associated chains are specific for CMV antigens.

V is TRBV10-3 and J is TRBJ2-2, with D tentatively TRBD2 (5 bases). This TCR was recovered from a man younger than 30 in good health and CMV-seropositive. Sequences were obtained from PBMCs. DNA for the CDR3: TGTGCCATCAGGCAAGGAGGAGATGTGAACACCGGGGAGCTGTTTTTT. Amino acids: CAIRQGGDVNTGELFF.